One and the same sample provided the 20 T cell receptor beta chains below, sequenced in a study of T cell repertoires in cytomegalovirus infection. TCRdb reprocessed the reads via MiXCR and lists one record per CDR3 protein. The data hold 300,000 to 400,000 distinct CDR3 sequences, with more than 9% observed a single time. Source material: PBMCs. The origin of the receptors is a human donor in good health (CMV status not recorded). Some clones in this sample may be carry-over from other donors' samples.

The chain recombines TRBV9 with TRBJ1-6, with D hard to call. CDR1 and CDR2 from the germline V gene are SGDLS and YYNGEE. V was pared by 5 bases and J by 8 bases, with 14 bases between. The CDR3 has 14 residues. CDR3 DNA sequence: TGTGCCAGCAGACTAACACGGGGTGATTCACCCCTCCACTTT. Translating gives CASRLTRGDSPLHF.

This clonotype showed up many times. This chain's CDR3 is CASSPTEVHRETQYF. The DNA for the CDR3 is TGTGCCAGCAGCCCGACCGAGGTCCATAGGGAGACCCAGTACTTC. The chain links TRBV12-3 or TRBV12-4 to TRBJ2-5, with D unclear. This CDR3 comprises 15 residues. Between the trimmed V and J ends, which lost 6 bases and 5 bases, there was a span of 19 bases.

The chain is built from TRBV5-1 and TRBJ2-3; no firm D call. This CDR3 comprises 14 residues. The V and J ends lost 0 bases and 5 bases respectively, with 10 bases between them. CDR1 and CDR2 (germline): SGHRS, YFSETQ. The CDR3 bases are TGCGCCAGCAGCTTGGCCTCAGAAGGAGATACGCAGTATTTT. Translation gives CASSLASEGDTQYF.

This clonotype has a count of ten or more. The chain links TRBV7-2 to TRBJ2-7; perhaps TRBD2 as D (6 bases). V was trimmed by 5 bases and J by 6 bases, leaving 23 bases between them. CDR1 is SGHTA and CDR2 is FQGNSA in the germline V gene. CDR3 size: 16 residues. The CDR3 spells CASSPAGQGGLFEQYF. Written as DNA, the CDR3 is TGTGCCAGCAGCCCTGCCGGGCAGGGAGGTTTATTCGAGCAGTACTTC.

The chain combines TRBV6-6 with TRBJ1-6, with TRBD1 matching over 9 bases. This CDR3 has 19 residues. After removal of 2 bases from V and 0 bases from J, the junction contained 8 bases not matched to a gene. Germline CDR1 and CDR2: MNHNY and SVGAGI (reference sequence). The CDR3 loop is CASSYRSTGGSSYNSPLHF. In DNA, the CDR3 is TGTGCCAGCAGTTACAGAAGTACAGGGGGCAGCTCCTATAATTCACCCCTCCACTTT.

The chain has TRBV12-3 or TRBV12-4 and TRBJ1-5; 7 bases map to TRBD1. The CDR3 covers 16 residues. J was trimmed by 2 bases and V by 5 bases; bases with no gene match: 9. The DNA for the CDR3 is TGTGCCAGCAGTCGGGAGGGGGCCCCTCGCAATCAGCCCCAGCATTTT. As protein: CASSREGAPRNQPQHF.

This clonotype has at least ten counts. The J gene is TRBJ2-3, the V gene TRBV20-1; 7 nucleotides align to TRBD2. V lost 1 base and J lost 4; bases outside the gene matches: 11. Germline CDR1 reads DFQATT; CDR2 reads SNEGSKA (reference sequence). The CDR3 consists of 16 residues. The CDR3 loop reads CSARAYRTSLADTQYF. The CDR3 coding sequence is TGCAGTGCTAGAGCCTATAGGACTAGTTTGGCAGATACGCAGTATTTT.

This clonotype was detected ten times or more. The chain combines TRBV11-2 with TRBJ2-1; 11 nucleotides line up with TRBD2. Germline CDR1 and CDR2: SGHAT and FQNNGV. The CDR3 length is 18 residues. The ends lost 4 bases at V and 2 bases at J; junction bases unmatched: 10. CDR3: CASSWGLAEGGAYNEQFF. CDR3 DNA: TGTGCCAGCAGCTGGGGACTAGCGGAGGGAGGGGCCTACAATGAGCAGTTCTTC.

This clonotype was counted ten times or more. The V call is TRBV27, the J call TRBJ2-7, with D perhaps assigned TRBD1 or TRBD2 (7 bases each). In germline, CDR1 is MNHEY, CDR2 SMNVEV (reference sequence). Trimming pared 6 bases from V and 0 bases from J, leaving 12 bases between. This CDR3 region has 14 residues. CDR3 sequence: CASSRGGRSYEQYF. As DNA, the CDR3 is TGTGCCAGCAGCAGGGGGGGCCGCTCCTACGAGCAGTACTTC.

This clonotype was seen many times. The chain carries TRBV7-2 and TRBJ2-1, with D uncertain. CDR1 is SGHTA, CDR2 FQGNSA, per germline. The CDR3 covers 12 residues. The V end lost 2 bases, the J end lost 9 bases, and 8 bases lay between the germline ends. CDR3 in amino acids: CASSLIFGEQFF. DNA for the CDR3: TGTGCCAGCAGCTTAATTTTCGGTGAGCAGTTCTTC.

The CDR3 bases are TGCAGTGCTAGACTCGGACTAGCGCAAGAGACCCAGTACTTC. Residues: CSARLGLAQETQYF. This chain connects TRBV20-1 to TRBJ2-5; 9 nucleotides line up with TRBD2. V gave up 2 bases and J gave up 2 bases; unmatched junction bases: 3. This CDR3 is 14 amino acids long. The germline gives CDR1 DFQATT, CDR2 SNEGSKA (reference sequence).

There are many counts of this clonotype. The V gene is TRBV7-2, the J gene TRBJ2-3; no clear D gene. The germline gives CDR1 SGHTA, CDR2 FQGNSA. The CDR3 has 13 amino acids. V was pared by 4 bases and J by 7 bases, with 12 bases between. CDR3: CASSSALPHTQYF. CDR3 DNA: TGTGCCAGCAGCTCAGCACTTCCGCATACGCAGTATTTT.

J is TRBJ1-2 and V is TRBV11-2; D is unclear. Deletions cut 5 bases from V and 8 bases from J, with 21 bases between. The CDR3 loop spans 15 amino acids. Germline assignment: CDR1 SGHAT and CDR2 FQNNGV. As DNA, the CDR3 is TGTGCCAGCAGCCGCAATGGGAGGGATCCTCAAGGCTACACCTTC. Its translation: CASSRNGRDPQGYTF.

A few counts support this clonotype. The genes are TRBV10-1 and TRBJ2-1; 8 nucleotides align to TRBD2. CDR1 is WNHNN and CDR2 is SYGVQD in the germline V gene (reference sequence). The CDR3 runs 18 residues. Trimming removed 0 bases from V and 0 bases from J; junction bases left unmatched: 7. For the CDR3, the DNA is TGCGCCAGCAGTGAGTCGATAGCGGGGACCTACTCCTACAATGAGCAGTTCTTC. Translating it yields CASSESIAGTYSYNEQFF.

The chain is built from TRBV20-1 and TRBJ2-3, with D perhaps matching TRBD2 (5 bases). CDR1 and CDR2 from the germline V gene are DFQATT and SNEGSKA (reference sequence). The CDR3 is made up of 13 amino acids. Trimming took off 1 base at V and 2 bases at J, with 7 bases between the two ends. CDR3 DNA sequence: TGCAGTGCTAGAGGAGGGTACACAGATACGCAGTATTTT. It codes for CSARGGYTDTQYF.

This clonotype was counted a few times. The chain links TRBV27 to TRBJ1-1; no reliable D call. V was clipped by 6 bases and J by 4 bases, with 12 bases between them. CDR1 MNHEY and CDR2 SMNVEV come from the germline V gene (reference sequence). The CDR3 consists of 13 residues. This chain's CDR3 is CASRQTVGTEAFF. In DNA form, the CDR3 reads TGTGCCAGCAGGCAAACAGTGGGCACTGAAGCTTTCTTT.

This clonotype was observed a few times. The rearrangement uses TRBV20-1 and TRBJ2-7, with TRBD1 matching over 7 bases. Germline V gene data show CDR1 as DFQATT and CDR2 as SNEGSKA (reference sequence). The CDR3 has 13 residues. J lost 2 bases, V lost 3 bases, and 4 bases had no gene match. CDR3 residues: CSASEGAPYEQYF. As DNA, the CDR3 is TGCAGTGCTAGCGAGGGGGCCCCCTACGAGCAGTACTTC.

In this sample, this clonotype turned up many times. The chain's CDR3 is CASRGGALTEAFF. The CDR3 nucleotides are TGTGCATCGAGGGGGGGGGCACTCACTGAAGCTTTCTTT. The chain links TRBV6-1 to TRBJ1-1, with a tentative D call TRBD1 (6 bases). The CDR3 consists of 13 residues. Looked up from germline, CDR1 is MNHNS and CDR2 is SASEGT.

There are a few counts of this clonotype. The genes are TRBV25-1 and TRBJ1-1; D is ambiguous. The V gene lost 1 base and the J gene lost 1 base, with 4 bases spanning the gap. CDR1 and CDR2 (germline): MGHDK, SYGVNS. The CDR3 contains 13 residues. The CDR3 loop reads CASSEFTNTEAFF. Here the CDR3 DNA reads TGTGCCAGCAGTGAATTCACGAACACTGAAGCTTTCTTT.

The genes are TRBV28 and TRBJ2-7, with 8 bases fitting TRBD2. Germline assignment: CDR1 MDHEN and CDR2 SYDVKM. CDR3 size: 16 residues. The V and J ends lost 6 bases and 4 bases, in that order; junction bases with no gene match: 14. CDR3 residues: CASSSSIAGSFYEQYF. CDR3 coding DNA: TGTGCCAGCAGCTCCTCCATAGCGGGGTCCTTTTACGAGCAGTACTTC.